The table lists the clone carrying this T cell receptor beta chain with many counts. This entry is derived from a study of Graves' ophthalmopathy and Graves' hyperthyroidism. The authors amplified TCR beta CDR3 regions, and they did so from RNA transcripts for repertoire sequencing. An opening RT-PCR round employed HTBI primers and preceded a second-round multiplex PCR. TCRdb independently ran MiXCR on the multiplex PCR reads; one entry per CDR3 protein. The sample carries 650,000 to 900,000 distinct CDR3 sequences, approximately 40% recorded once. V shed 4 bases and J shed 2 bases, with 15 bases lying between them. Per germline, CDR1 SEHNR and CDR2 FQNEAQ (reference sequence). This CDR3 contains 15 residues.

Input material: peripheral blood. The chain has TRBV7-9 and TRBJ2-7; no definite D call. The origin of this receptor is an adult man with Graves' ophthalmopathy. The CDR3, as DNA: TGTGCCAGCAGCTATTACAGCGCCACACCCTACGAGCAGTACTTC. It specifies CASSYYSATPYEQYF.